The next 20 T cell receptor beta chains were all read from a single sample in a study of T cell changes during pregnancy in multiple sclerosis. The table came from immunoSEQ multiplex PCR; TCRdb's copy has only in-frame clones and leaves some out. The sample shows approximately 70,000 clones, nearly 95% of them seen only once. Sequences were derived from CD4+ T cells from peripheral blood mononuclear cells, sampled after pregnancy. The receptor set was obtained from a female donor with multiple sclerosis, enrolled in a pregnancy study.

The CDR3 nucleotides read TGTGCCAGCAGCTTGTGGACAGGGATAACCGGGGAGCTGTTTTTT. This encodes CASSLWTGITGELFF. This chain links TRBV5-6 with TRBJ2-2, with 8 nucleotides matching TRBD1. This CDR3 contains 15 residues. CDR1 SGHDT and CDR2 YYEEEE come from the germline V gene. V lost 1 base to trimming and J lost 5 bases; unmatched junction nucleotides: 4. The whole variable domain, filled in from reference TRBV5-6 and TRBJ2-2, reads DAGVTQSPTHLIKTRGQQVTLRCSPKSGHDTVSWYQQALGQGPQFIFQYYEEEERQRGNFPDRFSGHQFPNYSSELNVNALLLGDSALYLCASSLWTGITGELFFGEGSRLTVL.

V is TRBV5-8 and J is TRBJ1-2; weak D call: TRBD1 (6 bases). This CDR3 has 14 residues. V dropped 1 base and J dropped 8 bases, with 15 bases sitting between them. CDR1 SGHTS and CDR2 YDEGEE come from the germline V gene. The CDR3 region has the DNA TGTGCCAGCAGCTTGAACCACAGGGCGCGGGGCTACACCTTC. This codes for CASSLNHRARGYTF.

The rearrangement joins TRBV15 to TRBJ2-7, with 7 bases fitting TRBD2. Germline trimming cut 9 bases from V and 2 bases from J; bases unmatched to any gene: 4. Looked up from germline, CDR1 is LNHNV and CDR2 is YYDKDF (reference sequence). There are 12 residues in the CDR3. The CDR3 DNA reads as TGTGCCACGGGGGAGGGGACCTACGAGCAGTACTTC. This sequence encodes CATGEGTYEQYF. The full variable domain, completed using reference TRBV15 and TRBJ2-7, is DAMVIQNPRYQVTQFGKPVTLSCSQTLNHNVMYWYQQKSSQAPKLLFHYYDKDFNNEADTPDNFQSRRPNTSFCFLDIRSPGLGDTAMYLCATGEGTYEQYFGPGTRLTVT.

This clone was picked up a small number of times. The V call is TRBV15, the J call TRBJ1-6; D unresolved. Germline assignment: CDR1 LNHNV and CDR2 YYDKDF (reference sequence). The CDR3 is 16 amino acids. The ends were cut back, 0 bases at V and 14 bases at J, with 20 bases in the middle. CDR3 bases: TGTGCCACCAGCAGAGATCTAGTGAATTCACCGTTATCCCTCCACTTT. Residues: CATSRDLVNSPLSLHF. Looking up the rest from reference TRBV15 and TRBJ1-6 gives the full variable domain: DAMVIQNPRYQVTQFGKPVTLSCSQTLNHNVMYWYQQKSSQAPKLLFHYYDKDFNNEADTPDNFQSRRPNTSFCFLDIRSPGLGDTAMYLCATSRDLVNSPLSLHFGNGTRLTVT.

This clone was detected once. This sequence joins TRBV7-9 and TRBJ2-1, with TRBD1 matching over 7 bases. Germline-derived CDR1 and CDR2 are SEHNR and FQNEAQ (reference sequence). Trimming at V came to 3 bases and at J to 6 bases, leaving 2 bases not matched to a gene. The CDR3 runs 13 residues. The DNA of the CDR3 is TGTGCCAGCAGCTTGGCAGGGGGCAATGAGCAGTTCTTC. Protein sequence: CASSLAGGNEQFF. Based on the CDR3 plus reference TRBV7-9 and TRBJ2-1, the full variable domain is DTGVSQNPRHKITKRGQNVTFRCDPISEHNRLYWYRQTLGQGPEFLTYFQNEAQLEKSRLLSDRFSAERPKGSFSTLEIQRTEQGDSAMYLCASSLAGGNEQFFGPGTRLTVL.

J is TRBJ1-5 and V is TRBV19; 7 positions match TRBD1. The CDR3 sequence is 13 residues long. Trimming took 5 bases from V and 2 from J; bases not matched to a gene: 0. From germline, CDR1 is LNHDA and CDR2 SQIVND (reference sequence). The CDR3 loop reads CASSDRGNQPQHF. CDR3 sequence (DNA): TGTGCCAGTAGTGACAGGGGCAATCAGCCCCAGCATTTT.

The chain recombines TRBV19 with TRBJ2-5; 11 bases are shared with TRBD1. V gave up 6 bases and J gave up 5 bases; unmatched junction bases: 5. This CDR3 is 14 amino acids long. Germline lookup yields CDR1 LNHDA and CDR2 SQIVND (reference sequence). The CDR3 loop reads CASSRTGGAETQYF. Written as DNA, the CDR3 is TGTGCCAGTAGCCGGACAGGGGGCGCGGAGACCCAGTACTTC.

The CDR3 bases are TGTGCCAGCAGCTTAGTACTAGCGGGGTACGAGCAGTACTTC. It is translated as CASSLVLAGYEQYF. The gene calls are TRBV7-2 and TRBJ2-7; 10 bases fit TRBD2. CDR3 size: 14 residues. Germline assignment: CDR1 SGHTA and CDR2 FQGNSA. V was pared by 1 base and J by 4 bases, with 1 base of the junction left unmatched.

V and J are TRBV9 and TRBJ1-6, with unresolved D. Germline V gene lookup returns CDR1 SGDLS and CDR2 YYNGEE. This CDR3 contains 15 residues. V shed 3 bases and J shed 4 bases, with 11 bases lying between them. The CDR3 nucleotides read TGTGCCAGCAGCGACGGACTCAGATATAATTCACCCCTCCACTTT. Its translation is CASSDGLRYNSPLHF.

The chain carries TRBV28 and TRBJ1-5, with D maybe TRBD1 (6 bases). The germline gives CDR1 MDHEN, CDR2 SYDVKM. The ends were cut back, 4 bases at V and 2 bases at J, with 15 bases in the middle. The CDR3 is made up of 16 amino acids. The CDR3 coding sequence is TGTGCCAGCAGTTATGCAGGGGACCTCGGCAATCAGCCCCAGCATTTT. It translates to CASSYAGDLGNQPQHF.

The rearrangement uses TRBV6-6 and TRBJ2-7; 9 bases align to TRBD1. In germline, CDR1 is MNHNY, CDR2 SVGAGI (reference sequence). The J segment lost 5 bases and the V segment lost 5 bases, leaving 4 bases of the junction unmatched. CDR3 length: 13 residues. This CDR3 is CASSQRTGDEQYF. CDR3 in DNA: TGTGCCAGCAGTCAACGGACAGGGGACGAGCAGTACTTC.

V and J are TRBV5-1 and TRBJ2-4; 7 bases fit TRBD2. The CDR3 loop spans 13 amino acids. The V gene's germline CDR1 is SGHRS and CDR2 YFSETQ. The J segment lost 9 bases and the V segment lost 6 bases, leaving 9 bases of the junction unmatched. This CDR3 is CASTGTTGGIQYF. The CDR3 DNA is TGCGCCAGCACCGGGACTACCGGGGGCATTCAGTACTTC.

J is TRBJ2-5 and V is TRBV6-6, with D maybe TRBD1 (5 bases). Trimming shortened V by 2 bases and J by 2 bases, and 12 bases separated the two germline ends. Germline V lookup: CDR1 MNHNY, CDR2 SVGAGI (reference sequence). The CDR3 totals 15 residues. CDR3 DNA: TGTGCCAGCAGTTACGAGCGACAGATTCAAGAGACCCAGTACTTC. Translating gives CASSYERQIQETQYF.

The chain carries TRBV19 and TRBJ1-4, with 9 bases lining up with TRBD1. The CDR3 is 15 residues long. Germline V gives CDR1 LNHDA, CDR2 SQIVND (reference sequence). V shed 5 bases and J 8 bases; nucleotides not matched to a gene: 9. CDR3 DNA: TGTGCCAGTAGTCTTCCGGGACAGGGAGGGGAAAAACTGTTTTTT. Its translation is CASSLPGQGGEKLFF. The full variable domain, rest sourced from reference TRBV19 and TRBJ1-4, is DGGITQSPKYLFRKEGQNVTLSCEQNLNHDAMYWYRQDPGQGLRLIYYSQIVNDFQKGDIAEGYSVSREKKESFPLTVTSAQKNPTAFYLCASSLPGQGGEKLFFGSGTQLSVL.

About this clone: A read error may produce the germline difference seen at one junction end. The chain combines TRBV7-7 with TRBJ2-1, with TRBD2 matching over 9 bases. The CDR3 runs 14 residues. Germline values: CDR1 SSHAT, CDR2 FNYEAQ (reference sequence). Here the CDR3 reads CASSLAGVSNEQFF. The DNA of the CDR3 is TGTGCTAGCAGCTTAGCGGGAGTATCAAATGAGCAGTTCTTC.

V usage is TRBV28 and J usage is TRBJ1-4, with D tentatively TRBD1 (5 bases). Germline V CDR1 and CDR2: MDHEN, SYDVKM. This CDR3 has 14 amino acids. V gave up 4 bases and J gave up 7 bases, with 13 bases separating them. CDR3 residues: CASSSTGAGEKLFF. CDR3 coding DNA: TGTGCCAGCAGTTCAACTGGGGCCGGTGAAAAACTGTTTTTT.

The gene calls are TRBV19 and TRBJ2-3; TRBD2 aligns across 9 bases. Germline assignment: CDR1 LNHDA and CDR2 SQIVND (reference sequence). After removal of 1 base from V and 7 bases from J, the junction contained 6 bases not matched to a gene. The CDR3 sequence is 15 residues long. CDR3 residues: CASSIVAGEWNTQYF. The CDR3 nucleotides read TGTGCCAGTAGTATAGTAGCGGGAGAATGGAATACGCAGTATTTT.

This rearrangement joins TRBV6-1 to TRBJ2-5; 9 bases line up with TRBD2. The length of the CDR3 is 15 residues. Germline CDR1 and CDR2: MNHNS and SASEGT. V trimming: 5 bases; J trimming: 5 bases; junction bases outside the gene matches: 9. The CDR3 DNA follows: TGTGCCAGCAGTAAGACTAGCGGCCTCGGGGAGACCCAGTACTTC. Encoded protein: CASSKTSGLGETQYF.

This chain joins TRBV28 and TRBJ2-1, with 7 bases lining up with TRBD2. This CDR3 has 14 amino acids. CDR1 and CDR2 from the germline V gene are MDHEN and SYDVKM. V lost 10 bases and J lost 12; bases outside the gene matches: 18. The CDR3 bases are TGTGCCACCAAGATAGCGGGCGCCCTGGTTCGGCAGTTCTTC. Translation: CATKIAGALVRQFF.

The rearrangement joins TRBV19 to TRBJ2-1; 7 positions agree with TRBD2. Trimming removed 5 bases from V and 4 bases from J; junction bases left unmatched: 8. Germline assignment: CDR1 LNHDA and CDR2 SQIVND (reference sequence). The CDR3 has 15 residues. The CDR3 spells CASSLIAGRYNEQFF. The CDR3 DNA sequence: TGTGCCAGTAGTCTCATAGCGGGTCGTTACAATGAGCAGTTCTTC.